Listed below are T cell receptor beta chains from one sample, sequenced in a study of blood T cell repertoires in COVID-19. Data came from immunoSEQ multiplex PCR; TCRdb stores just in-frame clones and leaves some out. Counted here are some 130,000 clones, around 82% occurring once; the ten biggest clones make up approximately 5%. The sequenced sample was PBMCs or T cells enriched from blood (not recorded which). Receptors were obtained from a man between 40 and 49 years old with acute COVID-19. Both conserved end residues are part of each CDR3. D genes are given only for firm matches. Clone size appears in some rows only: once, few, many, or a class for an expanded clone.

CDR3aa,CDR3nt,j_gene,len,v_gene,d_gene,abundance
CASSQDTGKETQYF,TGCGCCAGCAGCCAAGATACGGGGAAAGAGACCCAGTACTTC,TRBJ2-5,14,TRBV4-3,.,.
CASSLRARQGNIQYF,TGTGCCAGCAGCCTCCGGGCGCGTCAGGGAAACATTCAGTACTTC,TRBJ2-4,15,TRBV7-8,.,.
CASSRLQGATEAFF,TGTGCCAGCAGCCGTTTACAGGGGGCCACTGAAGCTTTCTTT,TRBJ1-1,14,TRBV6-5,TRBD1,.
CASSELDRGLDTEAFF,TGTGCCAGCAGTGAATTGGACAGGGGGCTTGACACTGAAGCTTTCTTT,TRBJ1-1,16,TRBV2,TRBD1,.
CASSYLRDRGSGYGYTF,TGTGCCAGCAGCTATCTCCGGGACAGGGGCAGTGGCTATGGCTACACCTTC,TRBJ1-2,17,TRBV7-2,TRBD1,.
CASSQGQADDYRETQYF,TGCGCCAGCAGCCAGGGACAGGCGGACGACTATCGTGAGACCCAGTACTTC,TRBJ2-5,17,TRBV5-1,TRBD1,.
CASRDRRGLAEAFF,TGTGCCAGCAGGGACAGGCGCGGTTTGGCTGAAGCTTTCTTT,TRBJ1-1,14,TRBV25-1,TRBD1,.
CASSLNSMNTEAFF,TGTGCCAGCAGCTTGAACAGCATGAACACTGAAGCTTTCTTT,TRBJ1-1,14,TRBV5-5,.,.
CASSLAPGAASPLHF,TGCGCCAGCAGCTTGGCTCCAGGGGCCGCTTCACCCCTCCACTTT,TRBJ1-6,15,TRBV5-1,.,.
CASSPMKGEPYNSPLHF,TGCGCCAGCAGCCCCATGAAGGGGGAACCCTATAATTCACCCCTCCACTTT,TRBJ1-6,17,TRBV4-1,.,.
CAISEPQGDYEQYF,TGTGCCATCAGTGAGCCCCAGGGGGACTACGAGCAGTACTTC,TRBJ2-7,14,TRBV10-3,TRBD1,.
CASSRLRGIQYF,TGTGCCAGCAGTCGCTTAAGGGGCATTCAGTACTTC,TRBJ2-4,12,TRBV28,.,.
CASSLSPWDRGGGGYNEQFF,TGTGCCAGCAGCTTGAGCCCTTGGGACAGGGGTGGAGGAGGCTACAATGAGCAGTTCTTC,TRBJ2-1,20,TRBV11-3,TRBD1,.
CASSSLAGANEKLFF,TGTGCCAGCAGCTCCCTGGCAGGGGCTAATGAAAAACTGTTTTTT,TRBJ1-4,15,TRBV7-2,.,.
CAWSVADRGTEAFF,TGTGCCTGGAGTGTGGCGGACAGAGGAACTGAAGCTTTCTTT,TRBJ1-1,14,TRBV30,.,once
CASSDSGTGINEQFF,TGTGCCAGCAGTGACTCCGGGACAGGGATAAATGAGCAGTTCTTC,TRBJ2-1,15,TRBV6-4,TRBD1,.
CASSVTSYPGTGELFF,TGTGCCAGCAGCGTCACTAGCTATCCTGGGACCGGGGAGCTGTTTTTT,TRBJ2-2,16,TRBV7-6,.,.
CAPTGSDTEAFF,TGTGCCCCCACAGGGAGTGACACTGAAGCTTTCTTT,TRBJ1-1,12,TRBV7-9,.,.
CASSQDPVSHKIPWAPQHF,TGTGCCAGCAGCCAAGATCCCGTTAGTCATAAAATACCCTGGGCGCCCCAGCATTTT,TRBJ1-5,19,TRBV4-2,.,.
CASSPERGPYSYNEQFF,TGTGCCAGCTCACCCGAGCGGGGGCCTTACTCCTACAATGAGCAGTTCTTC,TRBJ2-1,17,TRBV18,TRBD2,.
CASSSPSALYNEQFF,TGTGCCAGCAGCTCTCCTAGCGCACTCTACAATGAGCAGTTCTTC,TRBJ2-1,15,TRBV7-9,.,.